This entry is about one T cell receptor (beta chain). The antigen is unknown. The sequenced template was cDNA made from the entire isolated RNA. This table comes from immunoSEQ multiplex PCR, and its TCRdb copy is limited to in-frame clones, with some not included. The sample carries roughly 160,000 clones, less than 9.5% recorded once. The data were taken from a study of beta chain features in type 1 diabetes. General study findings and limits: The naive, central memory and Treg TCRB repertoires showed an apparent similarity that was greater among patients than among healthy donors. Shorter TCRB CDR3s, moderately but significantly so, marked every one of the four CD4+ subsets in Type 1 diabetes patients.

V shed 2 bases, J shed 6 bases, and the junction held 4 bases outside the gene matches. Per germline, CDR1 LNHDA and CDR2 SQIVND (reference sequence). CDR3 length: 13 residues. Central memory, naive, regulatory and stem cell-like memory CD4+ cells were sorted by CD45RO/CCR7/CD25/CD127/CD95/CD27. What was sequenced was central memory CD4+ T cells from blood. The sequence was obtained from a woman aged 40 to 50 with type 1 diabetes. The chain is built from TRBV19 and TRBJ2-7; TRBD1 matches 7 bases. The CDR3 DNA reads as TGTGCCAGTAGTATATCCCGGGACAGCGAGCAGTACTTC. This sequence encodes CASSISRDSEQYF.